This entry concerns a single T cell receptor beta chain. Its target is not known. This entry comes from a study of cytomegalovirus exposure and HLA in healthy donors. About the study: T cells numbering around 170 million yielded 90 million to 140 million unique TCR beta sequences in an earlier analysis. Study-level results: HLA alleles showed associations with 15,000 to 20,000 TCR beta sequences in a later analysis, at a 0.05 false discovery rate. A later analysis linked a missense variant in DCLRE1C to the trimming of TCR beta V and J genes.

The PCR used 60 Vbeta and 13 Jbeta primers. Profiled with immunoSEQ multiplex PCR; TCRdb holds only in-frame clones, not every one. The sample gives 150,000 to 200,000 clones, around 80% of which show up once; approximately 1.5% is in the top ten. This CDR3 has 14 residues. CDR1 and CDR2 from the germline V gene are MDHEN and SYDVKM. Trimming left V 4 bases short and J 4 bases short, with 13 bases between. The clonotype comes from a woman aged 25-40 years in good health and CMV-seropositive. Sequencing was done on a sample of PBMCs. The chain combines TRBV28 with TRBJ1-2, with a possible D match to TRBD1 (5 bases). The CDR3: CASSSHRPGYGYTF. For the CDR3, the DNA is TGTGCCAGCAGTTCGCACAGGCCAGGCTATGGCTACACCTTC.